A selection of T cell receptor beta chains follows, all from one sample in a study of T-cell memory formation after mild COVID-19. TCRdb used MiXCR to reprocess the 5' RACE reads, holding one entry per CDR3 protein. The table records 200,000 to 300,000 distinct CDR3 sequences, approximately 10% of them present only once. Input material: PBMCs or a T cell subset sorted from them (not recorded which). Every receptor here comes from a man younger than 30 who had mild COVID-19 (a few samples of this study predate the infection). Cell type and time point are not known. Each CDR3 is given with its conserved first and last residue. The D gene is left open where the match is weak. Expanded clones get a size class; other rows say once, few or many, or leave the size out.

v_gene,j_gene,d_gene,abundance,CDR3nt,CDR3aa
TRBV15,TRBJ1-6,TRBD1,NA,TGTGCCACCAGCAGAGATAGGGGGACAGGGGAATCACCCCTCCACTTT,CATSRDRGTGESPLHF
TRBV27,TRBJ1-4,NA,NA,TGTGCCAGCCGTGCACCGGCAACTAATGAAAAACTGTTTTTT,CASRAPATNEKLFF
TRBV14,TRBJ2-4,NA,few,TGTGCCAGCAGCCAAGCCGGGGTAGCCAAAAACATTCAGTACTTC,CASSQAGVAKNIQYF
TRBV7-9,TRBJ2-6,NA,few,TGTGCCAGCAGCTTAGTCCCTCGTTGGGAAGGGGCCAACGTCCTGACTTTC,CASSLVPRWEGANVLTF
TRBV7-9,TRBJ2-2,TRBD2,NA,TGTGCCAGCAGCCGACGTAGCGGGGTCGACACCGGGGAGCTGTTTTTT,CASSRRSGVDTGELFF
TRBV5-1,TRBJ2-1,TRBD1,NA,TGCGCCAGCAGCCTGGGACAGGGTGAGGCCAATGAGCAGTTCTTC,CASSLGQGEANEQFF
TRBV10-3,TRBJ1-5,NA,NA,TGTGCCATCACCTCGGAGGCCGGCAATCAGCCCCAGCATTTT,CAITSEAGNQPQHF
TRBV7-2,TRBJ2-5,TRBD2,many,TGTGCCAGCAGCTCACGACTAGCGGGGGGACAAGAGACCCAGTACTTC,CASSSRLAGGQETQYF
TRBV5-1,TRBJ2-2,TRBD1,few,TGCGCCAGCAGCGATCGGACAGGGGGCCCCACCGGGGAGCTGTTTTTT,CASSDRTGGPTGELFF
TRBV2,TRBJ1-5,NA,many,TGTGCCAGCAGTGAACTAGAGGGGGGGCAGCCCCAGCATTTT,CASSELEGGQPQHF
TRBV28,TRBJ1-2,NA,NA,TGTGCCAGCATCGACGGGCTCCGCTACACCTTC,CASIDGLRYTF
TRBV11-2,TRBJ1-2,NA,NA,TGTGCCAGCAGCTCAAGCCCATCTAACTATGGCTACACCTTC,CASSSSPSNYGYTF
TRBV28,TRBJ1-2,NA,many,TGTGCCAGCAGTTTAGGGAGGGGCTATGGCTACACCTTC,CASSLGRGYGYTF
TRBV12-3/TRBV12-4,TRBJ1-1,NA,NA,TGTGCCAGCAGTCCCTCGGGGGCGCGTCACACTGAAGCTTTCTTT,CASSPSGARHTEAFF
TRBV2,TRBJ1-5,NA,few,TGTGCCAGCAGTAGACAGACGAGCAATCAGCCCCAGCATTTT,CASSRQTSNQPQHF
TRBV6-5,TRBJ2-3,NA,NA,TGTGCCAGCAGTTACCCGGGGGCAGGGGATACGCAGTATTTT,CASSYPGAGDTQYF
TRBV11-2,TRBJ2-3,NA,NA,TGTGCCAGCAGCTTAGTTGGATCGCAGTATTTT,CASSLVGSQYF
TRBV20-1,TRBJ1-1,NA,few,TGCAGTGCTAGGGACGAGACAGGGAACACTGAAGCTTTCTTT,CSARDETGNTEAFF
TRBV6-6,TRBJ2-2,NA,few,TGTGCCAGCAGTTACCGGGACTCACCCCACCCGGAGCTGTTTTTT,CASSYRDSPHPELFF
TRBV10-3,TRBJ2-7,NA,few,TGTGCCATCAGAACCGGGACACAGTCCTACGAGCAGTACTTC,CAIRTGTQSYEQYF
TRBV10-3,TRBJ1-5,NA,NA,TGTGCCATCAGTGAGTCGTCGGGCAATCAGCCCCAGCATTTT,CAISESSGNQPQHF
TRBV7-2,TRBJ2-1,TRBD2,few,TGTGCCAGCAGCTCTTATAGCGGGGTCTTAGATGAGCAGTTCTTC,CASSSYSGVLDEQFF
TRBV24-1,TRBJ2-2,TRBD1,few,TGTGCCACCAGTGCCCTACGAGGGACAGGGCCCGGGGAGCTGTTTTTT,CATSALRGTGPGELFF
TRBV7-2,TRBJ2-1,NA,NA,TGTGCCAGCAGCTTATCGGACCTACCACGCTCCTACAATGAGCAGTTCTTC,CASSLSDLPRSYNEQFF
TRBV7-9,TRBJ1-5,TRBD1,few,TGTGCCAGCAGCGTTACAGGGGGCAATGGGAATCAGCCCCAGCATTTT,CASSVTGGNGNQPQHF
TRBV5-1,TRBJ2-7,TRBD1,NA,TGCGCCAGCGGCCCGTTTCCCGGGACAGAGTCCTACGAGCAGTACTTC,CASGPFPGTESYEQYF
TRBV10-3,TRBJ2-4,NA,NA,TGTGCCCTTCTTCGTCCAAGGGGAAACATTCAGTACTTC,CALLRPRGNIQYF
TRBV7-2,TRBJ2-2,TRBD2,many,TGTGCCAGCAGGGGACTAGCGGGGACGAACACCGGGGAGCTGTTTTTT,CASRGLAGTNTGELFF
TRBV20-1,TRBJ1-4,TRBD1,NA,TGCAGTGCTCAAAGCTCCCAGGGGGCGCGAGGTGAAAAACTGTTTTTT,CSAQSSQGARGEKLFF
TRBV29-1,TRBJ1-2,NA,NA,TGCAGCGTCATGGGACCGAACTATGGCTACACCTTC,CSVMGPNYGYTF
TRBV7-6,TRBJ2-3,NA,many,TGTGCCAGCAGCTTAAACGCCGTGGTCTCAGATACGCAGTATTTT,CASSLNAVVSDTQYF
TRBV19,TRBJ2-5,NA,few,TGTGCCAGTAGTATACGGTCTCCAGGAGGGGAGACCCAGTACTTC,CASSIRSPGGETQYF
TRBV19,TRBJ2-3,TRBD2,NA,TGTGCCAGTAAACCCGCGGGAGGCACAGATACGCAGTATTTT,CASKPAGGTDTQYF
TRBV7-9,TRBJ2-5,NA,NA,TGTGCCAGCAGCTGGCAAGGGGTCCAGTACTTC,CASSWQGVQYF
TRBV11-2,TRBJ2-3,NA,few,TGTGCCAGCAGCTTAGCAGTGAAGGGCACAGATACGCAGTATTTT,CASSLAVKGTDTQYF
TRBV5-1,TRBJ2-5,TRBD1,NA,TGCGCCAGCAGCTGGGGACAGGGGGCGGCTAAAGAGACCCAGTACTTC,CASSWGQGAAKETQYF
TRBV27,TRBJ1-5,NA,few,TGTGCCAGCAGTTTATGTACAGGGCCCGACTATCCGCCCCAGCATTTT,CASSLCTGPDYPPQHF
TRBV4-1,TRBJ2-4,TRBD1,NA,TGCGCCAGCAGCCAAGATCAGGGGGAAGACATTCAGTACTTC,CASSQDQGEDIQYF
TRBV4-1,TRBJ1-5,TRBD1,few,TGCGCCAGCAGCCATCCGGGACAGGGAACGGTGGTCCAGCATTTT,CASSHPGQGTVVQHF
TRBV20-1,TRBJ2-5,NA,many,TGCAGTGCCAGGGTCCAAGAGACCCAGTACTTC,CSARVQETQYF
TRBV19,TRBJ1-5,NA,NA,TGTGCCAGTACAAAAGGACCGGTGGGTAGGCCCCAGCATTTT,CASTKGPVGRPQHF
TRBV5-5,TRBJ2-7,NA,few,TGTGCCAGCAGCTTGCGGTGGGACGCAACCTCCTACGAGCAGTACTTC,CASSLRWDATSYEQYF
TRBV5-6,TRBJ1-2,NA,few,TGTGCCAGCAGCTTGGTCGGATGGAGCTACACCTTC,CASSLVGWSYTF
TRBV10-3,TRBJ2-5,TRBD2,few,TGTGCCATCAGTGTCGGGGGGTCTAGGGAGACCCAGTACTTC,CAISVGGSRETQYF
TRBV7-2,TRBJ2-3,TRBD2,many,TGTGCCAGCAGCCCCCCATTGTGGACTAGCGTTGGAACAGATACGCAGTATTTT,CASSPPLWTSVGTDTQYF